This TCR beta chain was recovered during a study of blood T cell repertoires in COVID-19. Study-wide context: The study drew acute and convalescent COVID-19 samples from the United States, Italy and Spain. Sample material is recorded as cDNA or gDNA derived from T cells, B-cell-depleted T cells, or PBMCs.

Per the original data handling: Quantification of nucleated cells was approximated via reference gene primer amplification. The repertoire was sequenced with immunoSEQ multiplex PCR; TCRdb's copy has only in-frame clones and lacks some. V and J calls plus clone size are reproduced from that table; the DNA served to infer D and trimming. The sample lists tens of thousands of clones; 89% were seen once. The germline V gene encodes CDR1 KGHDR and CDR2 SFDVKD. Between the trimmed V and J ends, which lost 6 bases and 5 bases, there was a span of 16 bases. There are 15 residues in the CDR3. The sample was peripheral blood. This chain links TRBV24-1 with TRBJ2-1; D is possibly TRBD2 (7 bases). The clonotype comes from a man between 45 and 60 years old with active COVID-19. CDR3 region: CATSRGGAQDNEQFF. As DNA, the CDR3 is TGTGCCACCAGTCGAGGGGGGGCGCAGGACAATGAGCAGTTCTTC.